This TCR beta chain was identified in a study of blood T cell repertoires in COVID-19. Study at large: Acute-phase and convalescent COVID-19 samples originated in the United States, Italy and Spain. PBMCs, B-cell-depleted T cells, or T cells provided the cDNA or gDNA that made up the material.

Original data processing: Scientists estimated how many nucleated cells there were by amplifying reference gene primers. Clones were read by immunoSEQ multiplex PCR, and TCRdb kept only the in-frame ones, dropping some. That table supplies the V and J calls and clone size; D and trimming were determined from the DNA. In the table there are 200,000 or so clones, roughly 84% of which are singletons. Losses at the gene ends were 3 bases for V and 3 bases for J; bases not matched to a gene: 5. The length of the CDR3 is 15 residues. Germline V gene data show CDR1 as MDHEN and CDR2 as SYDVKM. The TCR originated in a human donor in a cohort sampled during active COVID-19. V gene TRBV28 combines with J gene TRBJ2-1; 7 positions match TRBD2. Material: peripheral blood. This CDR3 is CASSFLAVSYNEQFF. The CDR3 DNA reads TGTGCCAGCAGTTTCCTAGCGGTAAGCTACAATGAGCAGTTCTTC.